What follows are 7 T cell receptor beta chains derived from one specimen sequenced in a study of blood T cell repertoires in COVID-19. Sequencing used immunoSEQ multiplex PCR; TCRdb keeps in-frame clones, though not all of them. The table lists just over 250,000 clones, 86% of them singletons. Sequencing used peripheral blood. The receptors originated from a man in his forties or fifties who had recovered from COVID-19.

This clone was observed once. The V call is TRBV5-1, the J call TRBJ1-1, with D unclear. This CDR3 is 15 amino acids long. V gave up 3 bases and J gave up 5 bases, with 17 bases separating them. Germline loops: CDR1 SGHRS, CDR2 YFSETQ. Here the CDR3 reads CASSSAGGGSTEAFF. As DNA, the CDR3 is TGCGCCAGCAGCTCCGCAGGAGGCGGTTCTACTGAAGCTTTCTTT.

The CDR3 DNA sequence: TGTGCCAGCAGTTGGCAGGGGGCCTATGAGCAGTTCTTC. Protein product: CASSWQGAYEQFF. V usage is TRBV12-3 or TRBV12-4 and J usage is TRBJ2-1, with 8 bases lining up with TRBD1. This CDR3 is built from 13 residues. V shed 4 bases, J shed 8 bases, and the junction held 4 bases outside the gene matches.

The gene calls are TRBV2 and TRBJ2-1, with 8 positions matching TRBD1. CDR1 and CDR2 from the germline V gene are SNHLY and FYNNEI. J lost 9 bases, V lost 2 bases, and 6 bases had no gene match. The CDR3 totals 14 residues. CDR3 residues: CASSEFAGGTEQFF. Written as DNA, the CDR3 is TGTGCCAGCAGTGAATTTGCAGGGGGCACTGAGCAGTTCTTC.

The chain carries TRBV2 and TRBJ1-4, with D hard to call. Trimming took off 6 bases at V and 7 bases at J, with 18 bases between the two ends. From germline, CDR1 is SNHLY and CDR2 FYNNEI. The CDR3 spans 15 residues. The DNA of the CDR3 is TGTGCCAGCAGAAGGACTCGCCCAGGCAGTGAAAAACTGTTTTTT. Amino acids: CASRRTRPGSEKLFF.

This rearrangement joins TRBV11-2 to TRBJ2-3; TRBD2 matches 10 bases. V gave up 5 bases and J gave up 4 bases; unmatched junction bases: 12. Germline CDR1 reads SGHAT; CDR2 reads FQNNGV. The CDR3 consists of 17 residues. As DNA, the CDR3 is TGTGCCAGCAGCCCCCGGGGGGCTAGCGGGGGCTCAGATACGCAGTATTTT. Encoded protein: CASSPRGASGGSDTQYF.

This clone was picked up a small number of times. The chain uses TRBV9 and TRBJ1-5; 10 nucleotides line up with TRBD1. The trim removed 4 bases at V and 5 bases at J, leaving 15 bases unmatched. This CDR3 has 18 residues. Germline values: CDR1 SGDLS, CDR2 YYNGEE. CDR3 residues: CASSRSSTGGFSYQPQHF. CDR3 coding DNA: TGTGCCAGCAGCCGAAGTTCGACAGGGGGCTTTAGTTATCAGCCCCAGCATTTT.

The gene calls are TRBV9 and TRBJ2-3, with 9 bases aligning to TRBD2. The germline V gene encodes CDR1 SGDLS and CDR2 YYNGEE. J was trimmed by 4 bases and V by 4 bases; bases with no gene match: 7. The CDR3 has 15 amino acids. The CDR3 spells CASSRGPSGADTQYF. The CDR3 region has the DNA TGTGCCAGCAGCCGGGGGCCTAGCGGGGCAGATACGCAGTATTTT.